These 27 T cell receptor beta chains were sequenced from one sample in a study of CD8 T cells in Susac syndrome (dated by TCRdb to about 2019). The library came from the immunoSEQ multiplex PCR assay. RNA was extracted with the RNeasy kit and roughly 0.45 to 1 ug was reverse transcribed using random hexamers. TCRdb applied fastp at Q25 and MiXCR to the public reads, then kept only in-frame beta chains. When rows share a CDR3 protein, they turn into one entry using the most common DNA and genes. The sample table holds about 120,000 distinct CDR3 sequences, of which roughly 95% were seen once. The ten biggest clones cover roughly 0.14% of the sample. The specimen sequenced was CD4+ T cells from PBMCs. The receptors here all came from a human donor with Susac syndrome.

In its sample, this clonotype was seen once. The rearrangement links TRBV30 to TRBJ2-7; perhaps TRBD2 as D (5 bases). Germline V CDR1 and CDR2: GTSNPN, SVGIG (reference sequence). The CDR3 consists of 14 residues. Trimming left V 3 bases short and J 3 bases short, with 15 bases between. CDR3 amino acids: CAWSLTLGLYEQYF. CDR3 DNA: TGTGCCTGGAGCCTCACACTAGGACTCTACGAGCAGTACTTC.

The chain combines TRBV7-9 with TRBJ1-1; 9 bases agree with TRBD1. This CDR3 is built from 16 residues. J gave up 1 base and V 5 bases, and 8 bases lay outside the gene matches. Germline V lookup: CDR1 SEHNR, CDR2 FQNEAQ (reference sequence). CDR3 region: CASSRRGGQGNTEAFF. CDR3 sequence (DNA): TGTGCCAGCAGCCGACGGGGGGGACAGGGGAACACTGAAGCTTTCTTT. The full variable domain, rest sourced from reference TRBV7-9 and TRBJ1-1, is DTGVSQNPRHKITKRGQNVTFRCDPISEHNRLYWYRQTLGQGPEFLTYFQNEAQLEKSRLLSDRFSAERPKGSFSTLEIQRTEQGDSAMYLCASSRRGGQGNTEAFFGQGTRLTVV.

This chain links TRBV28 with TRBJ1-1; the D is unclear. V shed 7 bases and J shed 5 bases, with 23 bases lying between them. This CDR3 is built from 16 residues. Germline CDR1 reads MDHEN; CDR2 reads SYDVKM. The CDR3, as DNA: TGTGCCAGCACCCTCCCCTGGGCCAGGCTCAGAACTGAAGCTTTCTTT. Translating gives CASTLPWARLRTEAFF.

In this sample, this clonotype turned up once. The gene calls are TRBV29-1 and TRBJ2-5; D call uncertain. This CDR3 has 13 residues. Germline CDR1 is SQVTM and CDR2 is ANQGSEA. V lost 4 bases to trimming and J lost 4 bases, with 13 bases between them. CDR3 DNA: TGCAGCGTTGGGTTTGGGGTTCGAGAGACCCAGTACTTC. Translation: CSVGFGVRETQYF.

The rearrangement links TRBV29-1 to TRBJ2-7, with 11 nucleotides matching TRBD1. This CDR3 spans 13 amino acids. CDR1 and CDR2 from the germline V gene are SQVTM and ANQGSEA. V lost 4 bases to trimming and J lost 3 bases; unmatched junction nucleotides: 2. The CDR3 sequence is CSVAGTGGYEQYF. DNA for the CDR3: TGCAGCGTTGCCGGGACAGGGGGCTACGAGCAGTACTTC.

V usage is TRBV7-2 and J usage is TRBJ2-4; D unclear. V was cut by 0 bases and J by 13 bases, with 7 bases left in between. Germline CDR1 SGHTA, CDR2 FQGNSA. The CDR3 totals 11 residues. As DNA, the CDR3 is TGTGCCAGCAGCTTAGCTCAGGACCAGTACTTC. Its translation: CASSLAQDQYF.

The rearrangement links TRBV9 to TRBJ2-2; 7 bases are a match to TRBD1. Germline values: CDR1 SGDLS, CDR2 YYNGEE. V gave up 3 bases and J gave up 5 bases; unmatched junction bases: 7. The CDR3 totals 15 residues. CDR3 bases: TGTGCCAGCAGCGCGGGACAGCCCCCGACCGGGGAGCTGTTTTTT. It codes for CASSAGQPPTGELFF.

The CDR3 sequence: CASSLWTGGYEQYF. CDR3 sequence (DNA): TGTGCCAGCAGCCTATGGACAGGGGGATACGAGCAGTACTTC. The chain combines TRBV3-1 with TRBJ2-7; 10 bases are a match to TRBD1. This CDR3 spans 14 amino acids. V lost 4 bases to trimming and J lost 4 bases; unmatched junction nucleotides: 4. From germline, CDR1 is LGHDT and CDR2 YNNKEL (reference sequence).

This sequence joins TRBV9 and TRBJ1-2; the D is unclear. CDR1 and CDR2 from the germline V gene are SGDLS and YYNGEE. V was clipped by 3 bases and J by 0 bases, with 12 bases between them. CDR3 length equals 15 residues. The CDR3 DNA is TGTGCCAGCAGCGGAGGTGGGGTAACTAACTATGGCTACACCTTC. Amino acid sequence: CASSGGGVTNYGYTF.

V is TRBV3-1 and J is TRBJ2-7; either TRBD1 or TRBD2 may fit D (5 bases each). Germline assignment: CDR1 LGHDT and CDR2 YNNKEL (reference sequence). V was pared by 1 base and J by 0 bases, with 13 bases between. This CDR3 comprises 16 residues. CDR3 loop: CASSQAGTVSSYEQYF. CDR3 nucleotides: TGTGCCAGCAGCCAAGCCGGGACGGTTAGCTCCTACGAGCAGTACTTC.

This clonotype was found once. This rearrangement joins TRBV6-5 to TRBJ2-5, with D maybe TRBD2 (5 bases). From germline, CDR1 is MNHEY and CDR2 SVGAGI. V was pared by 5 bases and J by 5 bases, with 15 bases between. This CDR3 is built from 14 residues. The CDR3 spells CASSRPGSLETQYF. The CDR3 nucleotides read TGTGCCAGCAGTCGTCCGGGGTCGTTGGAGACCCAGTACTTC.

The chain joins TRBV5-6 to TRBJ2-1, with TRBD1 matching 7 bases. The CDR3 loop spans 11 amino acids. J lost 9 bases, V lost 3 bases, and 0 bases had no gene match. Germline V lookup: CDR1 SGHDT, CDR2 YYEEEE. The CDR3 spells CASSSGGEQFF. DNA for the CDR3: TGTGCCAGCAGCTCAGGGGGTGAGCAGTTCTTC.

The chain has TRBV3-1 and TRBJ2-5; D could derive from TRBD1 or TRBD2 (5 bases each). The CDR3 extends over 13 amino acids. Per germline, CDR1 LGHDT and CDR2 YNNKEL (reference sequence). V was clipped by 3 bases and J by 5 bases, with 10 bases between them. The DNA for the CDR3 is TGTGCCAGCAGCCAGGGACGTGGGGAGACCCAGTACTTC. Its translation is CASSQGRGETQYF.

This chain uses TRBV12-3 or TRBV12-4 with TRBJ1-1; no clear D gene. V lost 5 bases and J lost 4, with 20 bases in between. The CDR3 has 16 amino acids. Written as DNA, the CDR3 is TGTGCCAGCAGTCTGGTTGGGTCGAGAGGCCGCACTGAAGCTTTCTTT. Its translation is CASSLVGSRGRTEAFF.

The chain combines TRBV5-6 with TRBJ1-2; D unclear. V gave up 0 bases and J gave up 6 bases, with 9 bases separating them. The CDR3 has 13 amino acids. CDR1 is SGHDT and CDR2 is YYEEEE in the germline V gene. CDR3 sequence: CASSLVRTDGYTF. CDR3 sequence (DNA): TGTGCCAGCAGCTTGGTTCGAACAGATGGCTACACCTTC.

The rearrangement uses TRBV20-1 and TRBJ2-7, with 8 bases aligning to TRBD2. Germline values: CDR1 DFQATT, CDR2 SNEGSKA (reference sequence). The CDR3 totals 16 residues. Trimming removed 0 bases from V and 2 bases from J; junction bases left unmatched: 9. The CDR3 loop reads CSARELASGSTYEQYF. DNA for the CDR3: TGCAGTGCTAGAGAACTGGCTAGCGGGTCAACCTACGAGCAGTACTTC.

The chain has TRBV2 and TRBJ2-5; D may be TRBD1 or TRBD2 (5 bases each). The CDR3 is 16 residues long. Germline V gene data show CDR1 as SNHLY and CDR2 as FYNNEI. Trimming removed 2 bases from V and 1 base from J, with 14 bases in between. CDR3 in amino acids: CASSELGPAPQETQYF. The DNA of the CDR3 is TGTGCCAGCAGTGAACTGGGACCGGCCCCCCAAGAGACCCAGTACTTC.

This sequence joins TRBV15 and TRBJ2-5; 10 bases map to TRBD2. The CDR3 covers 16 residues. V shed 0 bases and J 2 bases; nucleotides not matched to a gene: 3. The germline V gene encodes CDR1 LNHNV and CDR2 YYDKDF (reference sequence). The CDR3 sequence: CATSRDPGLAQETQYF. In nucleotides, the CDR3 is TGTGCCACCAGCAGAGATCCGGGACTAGCGCAAGAGACCCAGTACTTC.

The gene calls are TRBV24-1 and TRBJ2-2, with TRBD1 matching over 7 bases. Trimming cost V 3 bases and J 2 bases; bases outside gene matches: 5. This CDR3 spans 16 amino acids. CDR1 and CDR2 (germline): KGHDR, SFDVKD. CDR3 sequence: CATSDPGTANTGELFF. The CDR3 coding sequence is TGTGCCACCAGTGATCCCGGGACAGCTAACACCGGGGAGCTGTTTTTT.

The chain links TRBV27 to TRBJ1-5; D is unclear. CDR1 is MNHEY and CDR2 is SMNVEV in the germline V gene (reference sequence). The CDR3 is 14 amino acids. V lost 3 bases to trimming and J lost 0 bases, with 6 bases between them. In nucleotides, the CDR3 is TGTGCCAGCAGTTTGTCGTTTAGCAATCAGCCCCAGCATTTT. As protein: CASSLSFSNQPQHF.

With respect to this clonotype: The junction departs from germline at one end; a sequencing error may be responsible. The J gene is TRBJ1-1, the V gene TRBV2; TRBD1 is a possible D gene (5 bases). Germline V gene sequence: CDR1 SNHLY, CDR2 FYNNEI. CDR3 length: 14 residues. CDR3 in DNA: TGTGCCAGCAGGATGAGGGGCATGAACACTGAAGTTTTCTTT. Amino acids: CASRMRGMNTEVFF.

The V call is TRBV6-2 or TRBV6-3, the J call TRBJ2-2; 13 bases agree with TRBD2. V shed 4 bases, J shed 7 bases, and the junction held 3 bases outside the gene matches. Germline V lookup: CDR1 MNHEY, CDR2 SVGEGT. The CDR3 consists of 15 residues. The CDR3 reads CASSSWTSGSGELFF. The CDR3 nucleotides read TGTGCCAGCAGTTCCTGGACTAGCGGGAGCGGGGAGCTGTTTTTT.

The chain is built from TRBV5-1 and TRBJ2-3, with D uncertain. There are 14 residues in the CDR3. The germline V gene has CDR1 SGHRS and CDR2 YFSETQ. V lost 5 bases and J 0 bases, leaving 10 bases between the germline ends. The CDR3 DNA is TGCGCCAGCAGTGCCGGTCTGAGCACAGATACGCAGTATTTT. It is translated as CASSAGLSTDTQYF.

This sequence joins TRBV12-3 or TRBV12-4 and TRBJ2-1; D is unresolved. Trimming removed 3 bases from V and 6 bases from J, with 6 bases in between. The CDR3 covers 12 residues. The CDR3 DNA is TGTGCCAGCAGTTTGGGTCTCAATGAGCAGTTCTTC. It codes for CASSLGLNEQFF.

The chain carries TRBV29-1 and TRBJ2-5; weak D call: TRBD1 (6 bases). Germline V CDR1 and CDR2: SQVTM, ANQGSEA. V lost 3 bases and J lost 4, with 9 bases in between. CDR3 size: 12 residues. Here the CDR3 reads CSVDRGPETQYF. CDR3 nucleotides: TGCAGCGTTGACAGGGGTCCAGAGACCCAGTACTTC.

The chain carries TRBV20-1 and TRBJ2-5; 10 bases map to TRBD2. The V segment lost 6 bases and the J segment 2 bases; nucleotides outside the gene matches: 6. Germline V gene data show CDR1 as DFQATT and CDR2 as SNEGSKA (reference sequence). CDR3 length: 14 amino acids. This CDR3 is CSAEKREGQETQYF. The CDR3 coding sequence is TGCAGTGCGGAGAAGCGGGAGGGTCAAGAGACCCAGTACTTC.

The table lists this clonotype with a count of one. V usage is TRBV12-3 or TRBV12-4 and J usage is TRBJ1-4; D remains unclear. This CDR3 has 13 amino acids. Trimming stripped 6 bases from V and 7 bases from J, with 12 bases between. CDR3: CASSRSVGEKLFF. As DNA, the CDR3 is TGTGCCAGCAGCAGGAGCGTCGGTGAAAAACTGTTTTTT.